The present entry profiles one T cell receptor beta chain with its context. Its antigen remains unknown. Thyroid ultrasound, orbital computed tomography, clinical symptoms, and serum thyroxine and TRAb underpinned diagnoses. With 0 bases clipped from V and 4 bases from J, the junction kept 2 bases outside the gene matches. The CDR3 covers 15 residues. Germline assignment: CDR1 SGDLS and CDR2 YYNGEE. Amplification yielded TCR beta CDR3 regions, with RNA transcripts as the source. Researchers ran a first-round RT-PCR on the TCR CDR3 using the HTBI primer set. TCRdb processed the multiplex PCR reads anew with MiXCR; each CDR3 protein has one entry. Of over 250,000 distinct CDR3 sequences in the sample, 12% to 15% were seen once. The source of the sample is a study of T cells in Graves' hyperthyroidism and ophthalmopathy. Study-level findings and limits: Ophthalmopathy was separated from stable hyperthyroidism by a 13 V-J model. It was a median about seven months before onset that the model predicted ophthalmopathy. Expanded thyroid clonotypes (above 0.001) were mostly also found in blood.

Sequencing was done on a sample of blood. The V and J genes are TRBV9 and TRBJ2-1, with 9 positions matching TRBD2. The clonotype was recovered from a woman between 40 and 50 years old with Graves' ophthalmopathy. The CDR3 DNA is TGTGCCAGCAGCGTAGATCTAGCGGGGTACAATGAGCAGTTCTTC. This gives the protein CASSVDLAGYNEQFF.